This TCR beta chain was found in a study of shared clonotypes between healthy human individuals. Findings and limits, study-wide: A few donors had roughly 5% of their naive CD4 clonotypes in common.

The V end lost 7 bases, the J end lost 7 bases, and 18 bases lay between the germline ends. This CDR3 spans 14 amino acids. Germline assignment: CDR1 SGDLS and CDR2 YYNGEE. As regards this clone: The target antigen is unknown.

Assay: immunoSEQ multiplex PCR; the TCRdb copy retains only in-frame clones and omits some. In the table there are over 2,000,000 clones, about 93% of which are singletons. Terminally differentiated effector memory CD45RA+ cells were excluded by CCR7 positive selection of CD45RO-negative cells. The TCR was taken from a man younger than 30 in good health. Some clones in this sample may be carry-over from other donors' samples. The chain combines TRBV9 with TRBJ2-1; D is perhaps TRBD2 (5 bases). Sequenced sample: naive CD8+ T cells from PBMCs. Here the CDR3 DNA reads TGTGCCAGCTCTTTGACTAAGCTACCGAATGAGCAGTTCTTC. Translated, it gives CASSLTKLPNEQFF.